One and the same sample provided the 23 T cell receptor beta chains below, sequenced in a study of CD8+ T cells in alopecia areata. cDNA prepared by RNA extraction and subsequent reverse transcription served as the template for sequencing. Produced via immunoSEQ multiplex PCR; TCRdb's table is partial and in-frame only. This table holds 150,000 to 200,000 clones, around 51% found once. Treatment denoted: oral pan-JAK inhibitor, 5-10 mg twice daily. Material: CD8+ T cells sorted from blood, obtained around week 52, from a patient treated with tofacitinib. These receptors were obtained from a human donor with alopecia areata.

This clone has only a few counts. J is TRBJ1-4 and V is TRBV7-9, with D uncertain. The CDR3 is made up of 15 amino acids. CDR1 and CDR2 from the germline V gene are SEHNR and FQNEAQ (reference sequence). The V gene lost 4 bases and the J gene lost 7 bases, with 16 bases spanning the gap. The chain's CDR3 is CASSSELRNPEKLFF. In DNA, the CDR3 is TGTGCCAGCAGCTCCGAACTTCGAAATCCTGAAAAACTGTTTTTT.

The chain links TRBV4-1 to TRBJ2-7; D ambiguous. V lost 5 bases to trimming and J lost 1 base, with 9 bases between them. The CDR3 length is 13 residues. Looked up from germline, CDR1 is MGHRA and CDR2 is YSYEKL. In DNA form, the CDR3 reads TGCGCCAGCAGCAGTGTCAGGTCCTACGAGCAGTACTTC. Translated: CASSSVRSYEQYF.

The sample holds a few counts of this clone. The genes are TRBV19 and TRBJ2-1, with TRBD2 matching 11 bases. From germline, CDR1 is LNHDA and CDR2 SQIVND (reference sequence). The CDR3 spans 15 residues. The J segment lost 4 bases and the V segment lost 6 bases, leaving 5 bases of the junction unmatched. As DNA, the CDR3 is TGTGCCAGTAGCTTTAGCGGGGGGGCTTACAATGAGCAGTTCTTC. This gives the protein CASSFSGGAYNEQFF. Based on the CDR3 plus reference TRBV19 and TRBJ2-1, the full variable domain is DGGITQSPKYLFRKEGQNVTLSCEQNLNHDAMYWYRQDPGQGLRLIYYSQIVNDFQKGDIAEGYSVSREKKESFPLTVTSAQKNPTAFYLCASSFSGGAYNEQFFGPGTRLTVL.

The rearrangement joins TRBV5-1 to TRBJ2-7; D gene uncertain. The ends were cut back, 0 bases at V and 5 bases at J, with 12 bases in the middle. CDR1 SGHRS and CDR2 YFSETQ come from the germline V gene. The CDR3 covers 14 residues. This CDR3 reads CASSLALPVDEQYF. The CDR3 coding sequence is TGCGCCAGCAGCTTGGCACTCCCGGTCGACGAGCAGTACTTC.

The chain couples TRBV5-6 to TRBJ2-7; unclear D gene. The germline V and J ends were trimmed by 1 base and 5 bases, with 10 bases remaining between them. CDR3 length equals 13 residues. The germline CDR1 and CDR2 sequences are SGHDT and YYEEEE. In nucleotides, the CDR3 is TGTGCCAGCAGCTTGCAGACTTCCCACGAGCAGTACTTC. Translated: CASSLQTSHEQYF.

This chain connects TRBV30 to TRBJ2-7; weak D call: TRBD1 (5 bases). Trimming removed 0 bases from V and 0 bases from J, with 12 bases in between. The CDR3 length is 15 residues. Germline CDR1 and CDR2: GTSNPN and SVGIG (reference sequence). The CDR3 loop is CAWSVQQVSSYEQYF. The CDR3 nucleotides are TGTGCCTGGAGTGTTCAACAGGTGAGCTCCTACGAGCAGTACTTC.

The CDR3 DNA follows: TGTGCCAGCAGCTTTGGAGGGGAGAGCAATCAGCCCCAGCATTTT. It encodes CASSFGGESNQPQHF. V and J are TRBV11-2 and TRBJ1-5, with D possibly matching TRBD1 (5 bases). The CDR3 runs 15 residues. V was shortened by 3 bases and J by 1 base, with 10 bases between the two germline ends. CDR1 and CDR2 (germline): SGHAT, FQNNGV. The variable domain in full, completed from reference TRBV11-2 and TRBJ1-5, reads EAGVAQSPRYKIIEKRQSVAFWCNPISGHATLYWYQQILGQGPKLLIQFQNNGVVDDSQLPKDRFSAERLKGVDSTLKIQPAKLEDSAVYLCASSFGGESNQPQHFGDGTRLSIL.

This clone turned up a few times. J is TRBJ2-1 and V is TRBV13, with TRBD2 matching 12 bases. The CDR3 covers 17 residues. The J segment lost 4 bases and the V segment lost 4 bases, leaving 8 bases of the junction unmatched. Germline CDR1 is PRHDT and CDR2 is FYEKMQ (reference sequence). Here the CDR3 reads CASSSDPTSGSYNEQFF. In DNA form, the CDR3 reads TGTGCCAGCAGCTCTGACCCGACTAGCGGGAGTTACAATGAGCAGTTCTTC.

The V call is TRBV30, the J call TRBJ2-7; perhaps TRBD2 as D (6 bases). The V and J ends lost 0 bases and 4 bases respectively, with 10 bases between them. There are 13 residues in the CDR3. Per the germline V gene, CDR1 is GTSNPN and CDR2 is SVGIG (reference sequence). The CDR3 nucleotides are TGTGCCTGGAGTGTAGAACGGGGGTACGAGCAGTACTTC. Its protein is CAWSVERGYEQYF.

The rearrangement uses TRBV5-1 and TRBJ2-5, with 7 bases matching TRBD2. Germline V lookup: CDR1 SGHRS, CDR2 YFSETQ. This CDR3 contains 15 residues. V dropped 4 bases and J dropped 4; count of bases not matched to a gene: 10. The CDR3 region has the DNA TGCGCCAGCAGCCCAATCATGGGGGAGGGAGAGACCCAGTACTTC. Translating gives CASSPIMGEGETQYF.

This clone turned up a few times. The rearrangement uses TRBV2 and TRBJ2-1; perhaps D is TRBD1 or TRBD2 (5 bases each). CDR1 SNHLY and CDR2 FYNNEI come from the germline V gene. The CDR3 is 13 residues long. V shed 2 bases and J shed 8 bases, with 10 bases lying between them. CDR3: CASSELRGDEQFF. The CDR3 nucleotides read TGTGCCAGCAGTGAACTTAGAGGGGATGAGCAGTTCTTC.

The V gene is TRBV7-9, the J gene TRBJ2-1, with D unresolved. The CDR3 covers 16 residues. Trimming took off 0 bases at V and 0 bases at J, with 9 bases between the two ends. Germline CDR1 and CDR2: SEHNR and FQNEAQ (reference sequence). The CDR3 protein is CASSLASRSSYNEQFF. As DNA, the CDR3 is TGTGCCAGCAGCTTAGCGAGTAGAAGCTCCTACAATGAGCAGTTCTTC.

The rearrangement links TRBV6-5 to TRBJ1-1; no clear D gene. Trimming cost V 5 bases and J 1 base, with 8 bases left between them. Looked up from germline, CDR1 is MNHEY and CDR2 is SVGAGI. The CDR3 runs to 13 residues. This chain's CDR3 is CASSKQPNTEAFF. Here the CDR3 DNA reads TGTGCCAGCAGTAAACAGCCGAACACTGAAGCTTTCTTT.

V usage is TRBV11-2 and J usage is TRBJ2-7, with D perhaps matching TRBD2 (7 bases). Germline V gene lookup returns CDR1 SGHAT and CDR2 FQNNGV. Between the trimmed V and J ends, which lost 1 base and 4 bases, there was a span of 11 bases. CDR3 length: 14 residues. CDR3 amino acids: CASSLAGGLYEQYF. CDR3 nucleotide sequence: TGTGCCAGCAGCTTAGCGGGGGGCCTATACGAGCAGTACTTC.

The V and J genes are TRBV5-4 and TRBJ1-2; D not resolved. This CDR3 spans 13 amino acids. CDR1 is SGHNT, CDR2 YYREEE, per germline (reference sequence). Trimming left V 4 bases short and J 4 bases short, with 11 bases between. CDR3 sequence: CASSPESTYGYTF. The CDR3 DNA reads as TGTGCCAGCAGCCCGGAAAGTACCTATGGCTACACCTTC.

The chain uses TRBV27 and TRBJ1-2; no clear D. Germline CDR1 reads MNHEY; CDR2 reads SMNVEV (reference sequence). V was pared by 0 bases and J by 3 bases, with 8 bases between. The CDR3 length is 14 residues. The chain's CDR3 is CASSLSLRDYGYTF. Written as DNA, the CDR3 is TGTGCCAGCAGTTTATCTCTGAGAGACTATGGCTACACCTTC.

The gene calls are TRBV7-9 and TRBJ2-1; TRBD2 matches 7 bases. Germline V lookup: CDR1 SEHNR, CDR2 FQNEAQ (reference sequence). J was trimmed by 7 bases and V by 4 bases; bases with no gene match: 22. The CDR3 runs 19 residues. The CDR3 nucleotides are TGTGCCAGCAGCTCCCCTAGCGGCCTCCCCCCCCGGTTCCGAAATGAGCAGTTCTTC. The encoded protein is CASSSPSGLPPRFRNEQFF. Full variable domain (missing parts from reference TRBV7-9 and TRBJ2-1): DTGVSQNPRHKITKRGQNVTFRCDPISEHNRLYWYRQTLGQGPEFLTYFQNEAQLEKSRLLSDRFSAERPKGSFSTLEIQRTEQGDSAMYLCASSSPSGLPPRFRNEQFFGPGTRLTVL.

This clone was seen just once. The genes are TRBV2 and TRBJ2-7; TRBD1 matches 7 bases. Unmatched junction bases numbered 15, after V lost 6 bases and J lost 4 bases. This CDR3 is built from 16 residues. CDR1 is SNHLY and CDR2 is FYNNEI in the germline V gene. The CDR3 coding sequence is TGTGCCAGCAGGGCCTCTACAGGGGCTGCCGGGTACGAGCAGTACTTC. Its protein product is CASRASTGAAGYEQYF.

The V and J genes are TRBV15 and TRBJ1-5, with TRBD1 matching 9 bases. V lost 6 bases to trimming and J lost 4 bases; unmatched junction nucleotides: 19. CDR1 and CDR2 (germline): LNHNV, YYDKDF (reference sequence). The CDR3 is 19 amino acids. CDR3 in DNA: TGTGCCACCAGGCTTGTGGGGACAGGGTCCCCCTTGAGGAATCAGCCCCAGCATTTT. This codes for CATRLVGTGSPLRNQPQHF.

The chain recombines TRBV2 with TRBJ2-5; D call uncertain. Trimming stripped 2 bases from V and 2 bases from J, with 0 bases between. Germline V gives CDR1 SNHLY, CDR2 FYNNEI. The CDR3 covers 11 residues. The DNA for the CDR3 is TGTGCCAGCAGTGAACAAGAGACCCAGTACTTC. Encoded protein: CASSEQETQYF. Complete variable domain (other parts from reference TRBV2 and TRBJ2-5): EPEVTQTPSHQVTQMGQEVILRCVPISNHLYFYWYRQILGQKVEFLVSFYNNEISEKSEIFDDQFSVERPDGSNFTLKIRSTKLEDSAMYFCASSEQETQYFGPGTRLLVL.

This clone turned up a few times. The chain couples TRBV29-1 to TRBJ2-2; TRBD1 matches at 9 bases. There are 13 residues in the CDR3. From germline, CDR1 is SQVTM and CDR2 ANQGSEA. With V trimmed by 6 bases and J by 5 bases, 4 bases remained unmatched. CDR3 region: CSVGTGLTGELFF. The CDR3 DNA reads TGCAGCGTGGGGACAGGGTTAACCGGGGAGCTGTTTTTT.

This chain links TRBV13 with TRBJ2-7; TRBD2 matches at 7 bases. Trimming took 5 bases from V and 0 from J; bases not matched to a gene: 7. This CDR3 contains 15 residues. Germline-derived CDR1 and CDR2 are PRHDT and FYEKMQ (reference sequence). CDR3 amino acids: CASSPTSMSSYEQYF. The CDR3, as DNA: TGTGCCAGCAGCCCGACTAGCATGAGCTCCTACGAGCAGTACTTC.

The V gene is TRBV7-9, the J gene TRBJ1-2, with D possibly TRBD1 on 5 matching bases. The CDR3 is 15 amino acids. CDR1 and CDR2 from the germline V gene are SEHNR and FQNEAQ (reference sequence). Trimming removed 5 bases at V and 4 bases at J, with 17 bases between. CDR3 DNA: TGTGCCAGCAGCCCTAAAGGGGAGTTGGGCTATGGCTACACCTTC. As protein: CASSPKGELGYGYTF.